These 24 T cell receptor beta chains came from one sample sequenced in a study of cytomegalovirus exposure and HLA in healthy donors. Primers for the PCR totalled 60 Vbeta and 13 Jbeta. Libraries were prepared by immunoSEQ multiplex PCR; TCRdb keeps only in-frame clonotypes and omits some of them. Altogether tens of thousands of clones are present, under 80% being singletons, with the ten largest covering 4.5% to 7%. The sequenced sample consisted of PBMCs. These receptors were obtained from a male donor in good health and CMV-seropositive.

V is TRBV28 and J is TRBJ2-7, with D perhaps TRBD2 (5 bases). Germline V gene lookup returns CDR1 MDHEN and CDR2 SYDVKM. The CDR3 is 13 amino acids. The germline V and J ends were trimmed by 6 bases and 7 bases, with 16 bases remaining between them. As DNA, the CDR3 is TGTGCCAGCAGATGGTCGAGGGTGGGGGAGCAGTACTTC. The encoded protein is CASRWSRVGEQYF.

The rearrangement joins TRBV11-3 to TRBJ2-1; a weak D match, TRBD2 (5 bases). Trimming stripped 5 bases from V and 10 bases from J, with 18 bases between. Germline CDR1 SGHNT, CDR2 YENEEA. The CDR3 consists of 14 residues. The CDR3 DNA follows: TGTGCCAGCAGCCCAACACGGGGTACAGTAGAGCAGTTCTTC. Its translation is CASSPTRGTVEQFF.

The chain links TRBV30 to TRBJ1-5, with 8 bases matching TRBD1. The CDR3 runs to 12 residues. V was pared by 5 bases and J by 6 bases, with 3 bases of the junction left unmatched. CDR1 is GTSNPN and CDR2 is SVGIG in the germline V gene (reference sequence). The CDR3 sequence is CAWGTGTQPQHF. The CDR3 DNA follows: TGTGCCTGGGGGACAGGAACTCAGCCCCAGCATTTT.

The chain joins TRBV5-4 to TRBJ2-7; TRBD1 matches at 7 bases. Germline values: CDR1 SGHNT, CDR2 YYREEE (reference sequence). The CDR3 loop spans 15 amino acids. V shed 1 base, J shed 3 bases, and the junction held 7 bases outside the gene matches. CDR3 DNA: TGTGCCAGCAGCTTGCTAAAGGGGGCCTACTACGAGCAGTACTTC. It yields the protein CASSLLKGAYYEQYF.

The V gene is TRBV2, the J gene TRBJ2-3; D unresolved. The V end was cut by 6 bases, the J end by 0 bases, with 7 bases between. CDR1 and CDR2 from the germline V gene are SNHLY and FYNNEI. The CDR3 has 13 amino acids. The CDR3 DNA reads TGTGCCAGCAGGAGAACTAGCACAGATACGCAGTATTTT. It translates to CASRRTSTDTQYF.

V is TRBV4-2 and J is TRBJ2-5; 8 nucleotides line up with TRBD1. V gave up 4 bases and J gave up 5 bases; unmatched junction bases: 9. CDR3 length: 15 amino acids. Germline V gene lookup returns CDR1 LGHNA and CDR2 YNFKEQ. The CDR3 protein is CASSPGQGEFETQYF. The CDR3 nucleotides are TGTGCCAGCAGCCCCGGACAGGGAGAGTTTGAGACCCAGTACTTC.

This chain joins TRBV6-5 and TRBJ1-2; D is uncertain. Germline values: CDR1 MNHEY, CDR2 SVGAGI. V lost 6 bases and J lost 5, with 10 bases in between. CDR3 size: 12 residues. The CDR3 region is CASSDTGYGYTF. The CDR3 DNA reads TGTGCCAGCAGCGACACGGGGTATGGCTACACCTTC.

The V gene is TRBV27, the J gene TRBJ2-7; 7 bases align to TRBD2. Losses at the gene ends were 3 bases for V and 2 bases for J; bases not matched to a gene: 4. The CDR3 runs 14 residues. Germline-derived CDR1 and CDR2 are MNHEY and SMNVEV (reference sequence). The CDR3 nucleotides read TGTGCCAGCAGTTTTGCGGGAGATCCCTACGAGCAGTACTTC. Translating gives CASSFAGDPYEQYF.

This sequence joins TRBV5-1 and TRBJ2-7; the match to TRBD2 covers 9 bases. This CDR3 has 16 residues. J lost 2 bases, V lost 3 bases, and 9 bases had no gene match. CDR1 is SGHRS, CDR2 YFSETQ, per germline. The CDR3 coding sequence is TGCGCCAGCAGCTCAGCGAGCGGGGGGTTAGCCTACGAGCAGTACTTC. This codes for CASSSASGGLAYEQYF.

The V call is TRBV7-8, the J call TRBJ2-7; 11 bases fit TRBD2. The length of the CDR3 is 15 residues. V lost 5 bases, J lost 2 bases, and 5 bases stayed unmatched. CDR1 and CDR2 from the germline V gene are SGHVS and FQNEAQ. Written as DNA, the CDR3 is TGTGCCAGCAGCGGGGGACTAGCGGCAACCTACGAGCAGTACTTC. It translates to CASSGGLAATYEQYF.

This clone was detected only once. This sequence joins TRBV5-6 and TRBJ1-2; 7 nucleotides match TRBD1. The CDR3 runs 14 residues. Per germline, CDR1 SGHDT and CDR2 YYEEEE. Trimming at V came to 2 bases and at J to 5 bases, leaving 6 bases not matched to a gene. This CDR3 is CASSFRDSLYGYTF. CDR3 in DNA: TGTGCCAGCAGCTTTCGGGACAGTTTATATGGCTACACCTTC.

To note about this clone: No conserved phenylalanine or tryptophan ends this CDR3, so it is likely a read error. This chain uses TRBV2 with TRBJ1-2; D uncertain. CDR1 is SNHLY, CDR2 FYNNEI, per germline. Trimming left V 8 bases short and J 8 bases short, with 21 bases between. The CDR3 contains 14 residues. This chain's CDR3 is CASRPPRGGVGYTI. In nucleotides, the CDR3 is TGTGCCAGCCGGCCCCCACGAGGAGGCGTGGGCTACACCATC.

In its sample, this clone was seen once. A read error may account for a junction end that differs from germline. The V gene is TRBV4-1, the J gene TRBJ1-2, with no clear D. The CDR3 sequence is 13 residues long. Germline-derived CDR1 and CDR2 are MGHRA and YSYEKL. CDR3 loop: CASSPQSNDGYTF. DNA for the CDR3: TGCGCCAGCAGCCCTCAATCTAACGATGGCTACACCTTC.

This chain connects TRBV19 to TRBJ2-1; D is unclear. The V end lost 3 bases, the J end lost 3 bases, and 6 bases lay between the germline ends. From germline, CDR1 is LNHDA and CDR2 SQIVND (reference sequence). The CDR3 covers 13 residues. This chain's CDR3 is CASSISGYNEQFF. The CDR3 DNA follows: TGTGCCAGTAGTATCTCCGGCTACAATGAGCAGTTCTTC. Complete variable domain (other parts from reference TRBV19 and TRBJ2-1): DGGITQSPKYLFRKEGQNVTLSCEQNLNHDAMYWYRQDPGQGLRLIYYSQIVNDFQKGDIAEGYSVSREKKESFPLTVTSAQKNPTAFYLCASSISGYNEQFFGPGTRLTVL.

V and J are TRBV27 and TRBJ2-5, with 10 bases fitting TRBD2. V was clipped by 6 bases and J by 10 bases; unmatched bases: 11. The CDR3 extends over 14 amino acids. The germline V gene has CDR1 MNHEY and CDR2 SMNVEV (reference sequence). CDR3 residues: CASSPLAGAGDQYF. CDR3 nucleotide sequence: TGTGCCAGCAGCCCCCTAGCGGGGGCGGGTGACCAGTACTTC.

This clone showed up just once. The V and J genes are TRBV28 and TRBJ2-7; possibly TRBD1 for D (6 bases). The CDR3 is 12 amino acids. Trimming stripped 6 bases from V and 4 bases from J, with 10 bases between. The V gene's germline CDR1 is MDHEN and CDR2 SYDVKM. The CDR3 coding sequence is TGTGCCAGCAGCAAGGGGACATACGAGCAGTACTTC. It is translated as CASSKGTYEQYF.

This chain uses TRBV11-3 with TRBJ1-3; the match to TRBD1 covers 9 bases. Germline CDR1 is SGHNT and CDR2 is YENEEA. V lost 3 bases to trimming and J lost 5 bases; unmatched junction nucleotides: 14. This CDR3 has 18 amino acids. The CDR3 protein is CASSFRSQGTGNRNTIYF. The CDR3 DNA sequence: TGTGCCAGCAGCTTTCGGTCCCAAGGGACAGGGAATAGAAACACCATATATTTT.

The count of this clone is one. The rearrangement links TRBV28 to TRBJ2-5, with 7 bases fitting TRBD2. V lost 7 bases to trimming and J lost 5 bases; unmatched junction nucleotides: 10. Germline lookup yields CDR1 MDHEN and CDR2 SYDVKM. The CDR3 consists of 14 residues. The CDR3, as DNA: TGTGCCAGCATGCGCCTAGCGGAGGGGGAGACCCAGTACTTC. Amino acid sequence: CASMRLAEGETQYF. Combining the CDR3 with reference TRBV28 and TRBJ2-5 gives the whole variable domain DVKVTQSSRYLVKRTGEKVFLECVQDMDHENMFWYRQDPGLGLRLIYFSYDVKMKEKGDIPEGYSVSREKKERFSLILESASTNQTSMYLCASMRLAEGETQYFGPGTRLLVL.

In the case of this clone: The same CDR3 arises from other DNA sequences in this sample as well. The chain recombines TRBV15 with TRBJ2-5; D may be TRBD2 (6 bases). CDR3 length equals 16 residues. CDR1 is LNHNV, CDR2 YYDKDF, per germline (reference sequence). V was cut by 0 bases and J by 4 bases, with 15 bases left in between. CDR3 protein: CATSREEGLSSETQYF. CDR3 nucleotide sequence: TGTGCCACCAGCAGAGAGGAGGGCCTGTCCTCAGAGACCCAGTACTTC.

This clone was picked up a small number of times. CDR3: CASRGGGAPLHF. CDR3 nucleotides: TGTGCCAGCCGCGGGGGTGGTGCACCCCTCCACTTT. The chain uses TRBV5-8 and TRBJ1-6; D is perhaps TRBD1 (5 bases). The V end lost 7 bases, the J end lost 11 bases, and 13 bases lay between the germline ends. Per the germline V gene, CDR1 is SGHTS and CDR2 is YDEGEE. The CDR3 covers 12 residues.

The chain is built from TRBV30 and TRBJ2-3, with 8 bases fitting TRBD2. Trimming removed 7 bases from V and 0 bases from J; junction bases left unmatched: 12. Germline CDR1 GTSNPN, CDR2 SVGIG (reference sequence). CDR3 length: 16 residues. CDR3 amino acids: CAYPVGTSDSTDTQYF. CDR3 DNA sequence: TGTGCCTATCCGGTGGGGACTAGTGATAGCACAGATACGCAGTATTTT.

The J gene is TRBJ2-1, the V gene TRBV11-3; possibly TRBD2 for D (5 bases). Looked up from germline, CDR1 is SGHNT and CDR2 is YENEEA. Trimming left V 2 bases short and J 6 bases short, with 8 bases between. The CDR3 loop spans 13 amino acids. DNA of the CDR3: TGTGCCAGCAGCTTACAGGAGGCCAATGAGCAGTTCTTC. This sequence encodes CASSLQEANEQFF.

This clone is a singleton in its sample. The V call is TRBV7-8, the J call TRBJ1-1, with D hard to call. Germline V gives CDR1 SGHVS, CDR2 FQNEAQ. This CDR3 has 14 residues. Trimming cost V 3 bases and J 2 bases, with 10 bases left between them. The CDR3 loop reads CASSFSSLNTEAFF. As DNA, the CDR3 is TGTGCCAGCAGCTTCTCTTCTTTAAACACTGAAGCTTTCTTT.

The chain has TRBV4-1 and TRBJ2-3; no clear D. CDR1 is MGHRA, CDR2 YSYEKL, per germline. V lost 0 bases to trimming and J lost 0 bases, with 13 bases between them. CDR3 length: 17 residues. CDR3 bases: TGCGCCAGCAGCCAAGATAGTCTCGTCCTTAGCACAGATACGCAGTATTTT. It translates to CASSQDSLVLSTDTQYF.